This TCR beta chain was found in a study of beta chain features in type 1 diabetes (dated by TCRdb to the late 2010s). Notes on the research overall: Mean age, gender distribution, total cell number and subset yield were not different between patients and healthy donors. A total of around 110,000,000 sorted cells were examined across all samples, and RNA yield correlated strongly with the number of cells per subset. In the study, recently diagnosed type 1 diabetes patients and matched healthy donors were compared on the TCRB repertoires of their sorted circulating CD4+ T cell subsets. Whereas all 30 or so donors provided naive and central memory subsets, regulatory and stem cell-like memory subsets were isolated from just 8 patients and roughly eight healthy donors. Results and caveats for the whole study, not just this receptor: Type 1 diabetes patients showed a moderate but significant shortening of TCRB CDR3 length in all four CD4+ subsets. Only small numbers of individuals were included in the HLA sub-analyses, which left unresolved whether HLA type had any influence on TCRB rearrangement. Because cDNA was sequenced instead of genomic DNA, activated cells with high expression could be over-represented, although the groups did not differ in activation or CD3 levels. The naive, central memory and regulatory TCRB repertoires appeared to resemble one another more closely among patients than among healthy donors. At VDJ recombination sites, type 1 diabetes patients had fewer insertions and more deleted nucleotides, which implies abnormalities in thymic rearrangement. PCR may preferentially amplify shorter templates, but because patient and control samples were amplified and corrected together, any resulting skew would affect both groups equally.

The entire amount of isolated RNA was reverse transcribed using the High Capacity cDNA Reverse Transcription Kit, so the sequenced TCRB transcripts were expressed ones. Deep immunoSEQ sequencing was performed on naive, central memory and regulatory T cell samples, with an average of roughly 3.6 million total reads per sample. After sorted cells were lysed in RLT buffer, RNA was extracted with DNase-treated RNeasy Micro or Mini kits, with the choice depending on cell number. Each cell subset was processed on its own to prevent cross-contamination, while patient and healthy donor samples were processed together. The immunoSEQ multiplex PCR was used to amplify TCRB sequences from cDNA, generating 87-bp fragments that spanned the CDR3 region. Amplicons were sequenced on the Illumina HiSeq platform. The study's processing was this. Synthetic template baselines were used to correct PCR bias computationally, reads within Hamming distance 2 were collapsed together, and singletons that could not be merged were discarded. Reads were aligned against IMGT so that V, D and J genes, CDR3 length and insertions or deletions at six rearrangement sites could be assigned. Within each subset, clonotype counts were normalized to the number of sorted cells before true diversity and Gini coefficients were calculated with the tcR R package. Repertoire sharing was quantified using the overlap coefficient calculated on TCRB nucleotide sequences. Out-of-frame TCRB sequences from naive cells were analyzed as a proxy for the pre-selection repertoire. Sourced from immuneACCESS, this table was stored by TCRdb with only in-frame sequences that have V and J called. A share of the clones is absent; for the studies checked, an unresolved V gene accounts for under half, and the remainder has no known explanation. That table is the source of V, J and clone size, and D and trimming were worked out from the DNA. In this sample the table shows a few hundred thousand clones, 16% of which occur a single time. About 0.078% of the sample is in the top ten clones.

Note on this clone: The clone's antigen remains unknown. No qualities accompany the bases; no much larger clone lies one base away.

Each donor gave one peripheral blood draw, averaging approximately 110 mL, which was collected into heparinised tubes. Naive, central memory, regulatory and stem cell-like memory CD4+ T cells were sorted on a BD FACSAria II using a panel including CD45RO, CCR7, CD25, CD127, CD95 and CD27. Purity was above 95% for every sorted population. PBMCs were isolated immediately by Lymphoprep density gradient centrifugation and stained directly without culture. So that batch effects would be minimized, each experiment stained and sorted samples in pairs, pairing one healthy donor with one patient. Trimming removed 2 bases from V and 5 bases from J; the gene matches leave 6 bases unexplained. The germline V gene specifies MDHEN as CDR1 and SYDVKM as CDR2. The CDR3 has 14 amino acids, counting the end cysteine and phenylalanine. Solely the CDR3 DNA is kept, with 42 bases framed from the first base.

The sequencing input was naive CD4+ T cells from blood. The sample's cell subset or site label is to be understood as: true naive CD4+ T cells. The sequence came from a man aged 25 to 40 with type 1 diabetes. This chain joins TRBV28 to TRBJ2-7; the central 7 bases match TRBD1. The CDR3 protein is CASSLLRQGDEQYF. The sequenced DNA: TGTGCCAGCAGTTTACTCCGACAGGGAGACGAGCAGTACTTC.